The 3 T cell receptor beta chains listed next were all sequenced from one sample in a study of vaccination effects on CD4 cells after COVID-19. This table comes from immunoSEQ multiplex PCR, and its TCRdb copy is limited to in-frame clones, with some not included. The repertoire consists of around 35,000 clones, with around 67% occurring once and the leading ten covering 4% to 4.5%. Antigen specificity for these receptors is unknown. Cultured cells yielded isolated CD4+ T cells after more than nine days. The input for sequencing was CD4+ T cells from PBMCs cultured without peptide, taken before COVID-19 vaccination. These receptors were collected from a human donor who received a COVID-19 vaccine.

The J gene is TRBJ1-1, the V gene TRBV2; no reliable D call. CDR3 length: 13 amino acids. The germline V and J ends were trimmed by 8 bases and 2 bases, with 12 bases remaining between them. Germline V gene sequence: CDR1 SNHLY, CDR2 FYNNEI. CDR3 bases: TGTGCCAGCTTAGCCCGCGTAAACACTGAAGCTTTCTTT. Translating it yields CASLARVNTEAFF.

The chain employs TRBV5-1 and TRBJ1-1; 12 bases map to TRBD1. CDR1 and CDR2 from the germline V gene are SGHRS and YFSETQ. This CDR3 region has 15 residues. V shed 7 bases, J shed 3 bases, and the junction held 7 bases outside the gene matches. The CDR3 loop is CASRDRGLLDTEAFF. As DNA, the CDR3 is TGCGCCAGCCGGGACAGGGGGCTTCTGGACACTGAAGCTTTCTTT.

The rearrangement uses TRBV4-2 and TRBJ1-3; 7 nucleotides line up with TRBD1. With 0 bases clipped from V and 1 base from J, the junction kept 6 bases outside the gene matches. CDR1 is LGHNA, CDR2 YNFKEQ, per germline. The CDR3 is made up of 17 amino acids. The CDR3 coding sequence is TGTGCCAGCAGCCAAGATTTTAGGGGGCATTCTGGAAACACCATATATTTT. Amino acid sequence: CASSQDFRGHSGNTIYF.